The T cell receptor (beta chain) described here comes from a study of a mutant IDH1 vaccine in newly diagnosed glioma. At the level of the study: The start of vaccination came 4-6 weeks after radiotherapy alone, or with temozolomide cycles. Sex among treated patients split around 62% male, about 38% female; mean age was about 40 years. Patients were pretreated with radiotherapy, temozolomide, or both, mostly both.

Assay used: immunoSEQ multiplex PCR; TCRdb lists only in-frame clones, some missing. The sample consists of tens of thousands of clones, 75% to 90% of them appearing once. As for time point: week 47, end of study. Every single dose of the vaccine, 300 ug of mutant IDH1 20-mer peptide, came with topical imiquimod. Patients, over weeks 1, 3, 5, 7, 11, 15, 19 and 23, received a total of eight vaccinations. V shed 0 bases and J 4 bases; nucleotides not matched to a gene: 14. The germline gives CDR1 SGHDN, CDR2 FVKESK. CDR3 length: 19 residues. Remarks on this clone: Its matching antigen is unknown.

The sequence was collected from a man aged 40-55 years with glioma. The chain couples TRBV14 to TRBJ2-7; 11 nucleotides agree with TRBD2. Sequences were derived from PBMCs, sampled from a glioma patient whose treatment included an IDH1 peptide vaccine. The CDR3 reads CASSQEGGSLAGGRYEQYF. The CDR3 coding sequence is TGTGCCAGCAGCCAAGAAGGGGGGTCCCTAGCGGGGGGCCGTTACGAGCAGTACTTC.